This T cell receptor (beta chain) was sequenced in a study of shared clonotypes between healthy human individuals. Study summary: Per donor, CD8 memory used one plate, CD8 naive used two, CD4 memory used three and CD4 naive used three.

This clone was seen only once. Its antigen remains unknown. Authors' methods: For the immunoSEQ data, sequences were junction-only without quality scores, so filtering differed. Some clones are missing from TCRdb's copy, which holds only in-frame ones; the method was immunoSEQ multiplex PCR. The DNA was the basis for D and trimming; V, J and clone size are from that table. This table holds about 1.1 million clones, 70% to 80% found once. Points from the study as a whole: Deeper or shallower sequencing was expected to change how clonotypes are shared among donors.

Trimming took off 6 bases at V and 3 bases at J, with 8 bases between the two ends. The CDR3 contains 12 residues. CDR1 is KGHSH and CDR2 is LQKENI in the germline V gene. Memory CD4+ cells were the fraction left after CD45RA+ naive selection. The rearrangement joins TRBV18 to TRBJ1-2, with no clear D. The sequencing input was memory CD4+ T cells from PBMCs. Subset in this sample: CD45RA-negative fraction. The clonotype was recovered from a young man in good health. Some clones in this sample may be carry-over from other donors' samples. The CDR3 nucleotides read TGTGCCAGCTCCCTCACAGACTATGGCTACACCTTC. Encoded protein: CASSLTDYGYTF.